This entry lists 3 T cell receptor beta chains sequenced from one sample in a study of response to subunit inactivated influenza vaccine. TCRdb reprocessed the RT-PCR reads with MiXCR, giving one entry per CDR3 protein. Of 860,000 or so distinct CDR3 sequences listed, 21% are singletons. The specimen was PBMCs from blood, collected around 5 days after vaccination. The receptors stem from a man between 45 and 60 years old who received an inactivated influenza vaccine.

This clonotype was detected a few times. The chain uses TRBV12-3 or TRBV12-4 and TRBJ2-5, with 8 bases that match TRBD2. The CDR3 covers 14 residues. Unmatched junction bases numbered 7, after V lost 3 bases and J lost 7 bases. The CDR3 coding sequence is TGTGCCAGCAGTTTTAGGCGGGAGGTGAGGACCCAGTACTTC. Its protein is CASSFRREVRTQYF.

The V and J genes are TRBV5-1 and TRBJ1-1, with D perhaps matching TRBD1 (5 bases). Trimming shortened V by 5 bases and J by 2 bases, and 13 bases separated the two germline ends. The CDR3 is made up of 14 amino acids. CDR1 and CDR2 (germline): SGHRS, YFSETQ. The chain's CDR3 is CASSAGPFNTEAFF. The CDR3 nucleotides are TGCGCCAGCAGTGCGGGGCCTTTTAACACTGAAGCTTTCTTT.

This chain links TRBV5-6 with TRBJ2-7, with 8 nucleotides matching TRBD2. Trimming took 2 bases from V and 3 from J; bases not matched to a gene: 10. The V gene's germline CDR1 is SGHDT and CDR2 YYEEEE. The CDR3 extends over 16 amino acids. CDR3 nucleotides: TGTGCCAGCAGCTTCCGCGGGACTAGTCGGGTCTACGAGCAGTACTTC. Translation gives CASSFRGTSRVYEQYF.